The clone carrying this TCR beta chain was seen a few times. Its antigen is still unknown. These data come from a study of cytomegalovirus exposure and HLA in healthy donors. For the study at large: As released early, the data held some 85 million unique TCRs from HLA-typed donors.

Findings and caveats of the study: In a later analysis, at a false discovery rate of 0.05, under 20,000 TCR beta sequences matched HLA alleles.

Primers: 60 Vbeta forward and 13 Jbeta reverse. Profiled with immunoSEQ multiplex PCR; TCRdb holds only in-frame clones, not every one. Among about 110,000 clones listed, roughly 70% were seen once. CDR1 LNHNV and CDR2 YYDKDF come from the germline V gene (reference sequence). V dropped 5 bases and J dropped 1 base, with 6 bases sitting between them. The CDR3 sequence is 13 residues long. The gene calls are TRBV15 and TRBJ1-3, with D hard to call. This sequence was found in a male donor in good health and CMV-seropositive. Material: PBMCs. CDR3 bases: TGTGCCACCAGCGGTAGTTCTGGAAACACCATATATTTT. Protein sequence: CATSGSSGNTIYF. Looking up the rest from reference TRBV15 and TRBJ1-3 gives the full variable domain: DAMVIQNPRYQVTQFGKPVTLSCSQTLNHNVMYWYQQKSSQAPKLLFHYYDKDFNNEADTPDNFQSRRPNTSFCFLDIRSPGLGDTAMYLCATSGSSGNTIYFGEGSWLTVV.